The 20 T cell receptor beta chains presented below share a single source sample, sequenced in a study of graft-versus-host responses after intestinal transplantation. Sequencing was performed with immunoSEQ multiplex PCR; in TCRdb, only in-frame clones are kept and a portion is missing. The repertoire holds about 89,000 clones, with about 94% as singletons. No antigens are known for them. Sequencing used unstimulated CD4+ T cells sorted from spleen or lymph node cells, obtained before transplant. The receptor source for this set is a human donor who was the organ donor for an intestinal transplant.

This sequence joins TRBV6-1 and TRBJ1-2; 7 positions match TRBD1. Germline CDR1 reads MNHNS; CDR2 reads SASEGT. The J segment lost 8 bases and the V segment lost 5 bases, leaving 11 bases of the junction unmatched. CDR3 length equals 14 residues. The CDR3 reads CASSPSDRVRGYTF. CDR3 bases: TGTGCCAGCAGTCCCAGCGACAGGGTGCGGGGCTACACCTTC.

The V call is TRBV30, the J call TRBJ1-1; 7 bases are shared with TRBD1. J lost 11 bases, V lost 0 bases, and 3 bases had no gene match. The germline gives CDR1 GTSNPN, CDR2 SVGIG (reference sequence). The CDR3 loop spans 11 amino acids. DNA of the CDR3: TGTGCCTGGAGTGTCACAGGGGAGGCTTTCTTT. Its protein is CAWSVTGEAFF.

This chain connects TRBV5-1 to TRBJ2-1, with D maybe TRBD1 (6 bases). Germline values: CDR1 SGHRS, CDR2 YFSETQ. This CDR3 region has 16 residues. V was trimmed by 6 bases and J by 0 bases, leaving 16 bases between them. The CDR3 bases are TGCGCCAGCACCCAGTCAGGGGACAACTCCTACAATGAGCAGTTCTTC. Protein product: CASTQSGDNSYNEQFF.

J is TRBJ1-6 and V is TRBV18; D gene uncertain. V dropped 1 base and J dropped 8 bases, with 12 bases sitting between them. Per germline, CDR1 KGHSH and CDR2 LQKENI. There are 15 residues in the CDR3. The CDR3 spells CASSPLQVKDSPLHF. In DNA, the CDR3 is TGTGCCAGCTCACCACTTCAGGTCAAGGATTCACCCCTCCACTTT.

This clone was seen just once. The chain couples TRBV19 to TRBJ2-7; D remains ambiguous. Germline values: CDR1 LNHDA, CDR2 SQIVND (reference sequence). V was pared by 1 base and J by 3 bases, with 10 bases between. CDR3 size: 14 residues. Here the CDR3 reads CASSIAGGGYEQYF. For the CDR3, the DNA is TGTGCCAGTAGTATAGCAGGTGGTGGCTACGAGCAGTACTTC.

The table lists this clone with a few counts. The chain combines TRBV4-3 with TRBJ1-2; no clear D. Germline V gives CDR1 LGHNA, CDR2 YSLEER. V dropped 0 bases and J dropped 13 bases, with 15 bases sitting between them. The CDR3 totals 13 residues. CDR3 sequence (DNA): TGCGCCAGCAGCCAAGATTTGACGGATCTAACCACCTTC. Translating gives CASSQDLTDLTTF.

This chain connects TRBV4-3 to TRBJ1-2; maybe TRBD1 (6 bases). The CDR3 is 15 residues long. Germline lookup yields CDR1 LGHNA and CDR2 YSLEER. The V gene lost 0 bases and the J gene lost 8 bases, with 16 bases spanning the gap. The CDR3: CASSQEEARGGGYTF. The CDR3 nucleotides are TGCGCCAGCAGCCAAGAGGAGGCCAGGGGCGGAGGCTACACCTTC.

The chain links TRBV28 to TRBJ2-7; D is unresolved. The length of the CDR3 is 14 residues. Germline assignment: CDR1 MDHEN and CDR2 SYDVKM. Trimming removed 5 bases at V and 2 bases at J, with 13 bases between. CDR3 loop: CASSPNPDPYEQYF. The CDR3 coding sequence is TGTGCCAGCAGTCCCAACCCGGACCCCTACGAGCAGTACTTC.

V is TRBV5-1 and J is TRBJ2-5; 9 bases map to TRBD1. Per germline, CDR1 SGHRS and CDR2 YFSETQ. The CDR3 sequence is 16 residues long. With V trimmed by 3 bases and J by 6 bases, 12 bases remained unmatched. The CDR3 DNA reads TGCGCCAGCAGCTGGGAGAGTCGGACAGGGGTACAGACCCAGTACTTC. Protein sequence: CASSWESRTGVQTQYF.

In this sample, this clone turned up once. This sequence joins TRBV18 and TRBJ2-7, with TRBD1 matching over 7 bases. Looked up from germline, CDR1 is KGHSH and CDR2 is LQKENI. This CDR3 has 13 amino acids. V lost 8 bases and J lost 6; bases outside the gene matches: 10. In DNA form, the CDR3 reads TGTGCCAGCCTCAGAGGGTCAGGGGGCGAGCAGTACTTC. It yields the protein CASLRGSGGEQYF.

The chain carries TRBV6-6 and TRBJ1-5, with 8 bases aligning to TRBD1. Germline assignment: CDR1 MNHNY and CDR2 SVGAGI (reference sequence). V gave up 2 bases and J gave up 1 base; unmatched junction bases: 1. This CDR3 comprises 15 residues. CDR3 region: CASSYRDRSNQPQHF. For the CDR3, the DNA is TGTGCCAGCAGTTACCGGGACAGGAGCAATCAGCCCCAGCATTTT.

V is TRBV25-1 and J is TRBJ1-4; D is unclear. The CDR3 has 15 residues. Looked up from germline, CDR1 is MGHDK and CDR2 is SYGVNS. V lost 0 bases, J lost 4 bases, and 9 bases lay in between. CDR3 in amino acids: CASSEYGRFNEKLFF. Here the CDR3 DNA reads TGTGCCAGCAGTGAATATGGACGGTTTAATGAAAAACTGTTTTTT.

J is TRBJ2-2 and V is TRBV11-2; tentative D call: TRBD2 (5 bases). The germline V gene has CDR1 SGHAT and CDR2 FQNNGV. With 4 bases removed from V and 4 bases from J, the gap between germline ends came to 10 bases. The CDR3 has 14 residues. The CDR3 DNA reads as TGTGCCAGCAGCTCCGGGGTACGCACCGGGGAGCTGTTTTTT. Amino acids: CASSSGVRTGELFF. Full variable domain (rest looked up from reference TRBV11-2 and TRBJ2-2): EAGVAQSPRYKIIEKRQSVAFWCNPISGHATLYWYQQILGQGPKLLIQFQNNGVVDDSQLPKDRFSAERLKGVDSTLKIQPAKLEDSAVYLCASSSGVRTGELFFGEGSRLTVL.

The V and J genes are TRBV6-5 and TRBJ1-1; D is perhaps TRBD1 (5 bases). Germline CDR1 is MNHEY and CDR2 is SVGAGI. V shed 6 bases and J shed 0 bases, with 11 bases lying between them. The CDR3 contains 14 residues. The CDR3 coding sequence is TGTGCCAGCAGCCAACCGGGACTGAACACTGAAGCTTTCTTT. It encodes CASSQPGLNTEAFF.

The rearrangement uses TRBV11-3 and TRBJ2-7, with 10 bases fitting TRBD2. The CDR3 extends over 16 amino acids. Per germline, CDR1 SGHNT and CDR2 YENEEA. Losses at the gene ends were 2 bases for V and 4 bases for J; bases not matched to a gene: 8. CDR3 amino acids: CASSLPDSGGAYEQYF. CDR3 nucleotides: TGTGCCAGCAGCTTACCCGACAGCGGGGGGGCATACGAGCAGTACTTC.

This rearrangement joins TRBV9 to TRBJ2-3, with 10 bases fitting TRBD2. This CDR3 is 18 amino acids long. V lost 0 bases to trimming and J lost 2 bases; unmatched junction nucleotides: 9. Germline V lookup: CDR1 SGDLS, CDR2 YYNGEE. As DNA, the CDR3 is TGTGCCAGCAGCGTAGATTGGGCTAGCGGGGGCCTCACAGATACGCAGTATTTT. Residues: CASSVDWASGGLTDTQYF. The full variable domain, its missing parts supplied by reference TRBV9 and TRBJ2-3, is DSGVTQTPKHLITATGQRVTLRCSPRSGDLSVYWYQQSLDQGLQFLIQYYNGEERAKGNILERFSAQQFPDLHSELNLSSLELGDSALYFCASSVDWASGGLTDTQYFGPGTRLTVL.

The V call is TRBV6-6, the J call TRBJ2-7, with 10 bases lining up with TRBD1. The germline V gene encodes CDR1 MNHNY and CDR2 SVGAGI (reference sequence). J gave up 7 bases and V 2 bases, and 5 bases lay outside the gene matches. The CDR3 consists of 14 residues. DNA of the CDR3: TGTGCCAGCAGTTACCCTGGACAGGGGGGAGAGCAGTACTTC. Its translation: CASSYPGQGGEQYF.

The rearrangement links TRBV18 to TRBJ1-1, with 7 bases lining up with TRBD1. The trim removed 3 bases at V and 4 bases at J, leaving 5 bases unmatched. This CDR3 is built from 14 residues. The V gene's germline CDR1 is KGHSH and CDR2 LQKENI. The CDR3 reads CASSPQGGSTEAFF. CDR3 bases: TGTGCCAGCTCACCGCAGGGGGGTAGCACTGAAGCTTTCTTT.

The chain is built from TRBV19 and TRBJ2-2, with D possibly called TRBD1 or TRBD2 (6 bases each). Germline V CDR1 and CDR2: LNHDA, SQIVND (reference sequence). Trimming removed 5 bases at V and 2 bases at J, with 12 bases between. This CDR3 contains 15 residues. The chain's CDR3 is CASSPRGPNTGELFF. In nucleotides, the CDR3 is TGTGCCAGTAGTCCCCGGGGGCCCAACACCGGGGAGCTGTTTTTT.

The chain's CDR3 is CASSLDLTGGYGYTF. The CDR3 nucleotides read TGTGCCAGCAGCTTAGATCTAACAGGGGGGTATGGCTACACCTTC. The genes are TRBV11-2 and TRBJ1-2; TRBD1 matches 8 bases. Germline V lookup: CDR1 SGHAT, CDR2 FQNNGV. The CDR3 runs 15 residues. V was clipped by 0 bases and J by 5 bases; unmatched bases: 5.